Below are 20 T cell receptor beta chains sequenced from a single sample in a study of cytomegalovirus exposure and HLA in healthy donors (dated by TCRdb to about 2017). Library generation was performed with the immunoSEQ multiplex PCR assay. For the multiplex PCR, a mixture combining 60 forward primers for TCR Vbeta segments and 13 reverse primers for TCR Jbeta segments was used. Drawn from immuneACCESS, this table holds only the in-frame rearrangements with V and J called that TCRdb kept. Clones are partly lost; checked studies trace under half to an unresolved V gene and leave the rest unexplained. This sample has about 120,000 clones in its table, and more than 65% of those were observed once. The ten top clones hold approximately 5.5% of the sample. Sequences were obtained from PBMCs. The receptors shown here come from a man aged 18 to 35 in good health and CMV-seropositive.

This clone was observed a single time. This sequence joins TRBV6-4 and TRBJ2-4; D is possibly TRBD1 (6 bases). The CDR3 is 13 amino acids. The germline V gene has CDR1 MRHNA and CDR2 SNTAGT. The V and J ends lost 4 bases and 6 bases respectively, with 10 bases between them. The CDR3 here is CASSAGGGNIQYF. The CDR3, as DNA: TGTGCCAGCAGTGCTGGGGGCGGAAACATTCAGTACTTC.

The chain is built from TRBV30 and TRBJ1-2; no definite D call. Trimming removed 1 base from V and 8 bases from J, with 11 bases in between. CDR3 length equals 12 residues. Germline V CDR1 and CDR2: GTSNPN, SVGIG (reference sequence). The CDR3 reads CAWSGIVLGYTF. In DNA form, the CDR3 reads TGTGCCTGGAGTGGAATAGTTCTGGGCTACACCTTC.

The chain couples TRBV5-1 to TRBJ2-5; D is perhaps TRBD1 (6 bases). Trimming shortened V by 6 bases and J by 7 bases, and 19 bases separated the two germline ends. Germline CDR1 reads SGHRS; CDR2 reads YFSETQ. This CDR3 has 14 residues. The DNA for the CDR3 is TGCGCCAGCACTCACCAGGGGTCAATGGGGACCCAGTACTTC. The encoded protein is CASTHQGSMGTQYF.

The genes are TRBV6-5 and TRBJ1-2, with a weak D call TRBD1 (5 bases). V was trimmed by 6 bases and J by 10 bases, leaving 15 bases between them. The CDR3 has 12 amino acids. The germline V gene has CDR1 MNHEY and CDR2 SVGAGI. The CDR3 reads CASSSPDRFYTF. CDR3 coding DNA: TGTGCCAGCAGCTCACCCGACAGATTCTACACCTTC.

This clone was seen a single time. J is TRBJ1-3 and V is TRBV28, with D possibly matching TRBD1 (5 bases). The CDR3 runs to 14 residues. CDR1 and CDR2 (germline): MDHEN, SYDVKM. The V gene lost 7 bases and the J gene lost 0 bases, with 10 bases spanning the gap. The CDR3 DNA reads as TGTGCCAGCATGCTCGGGGGCTCTGGAAACACCATATATTTT. Its protein product is CASMLGGSGNTIYF. Using reference TRBV28 and TRBJ1-3 for the parts outside the CDR3, the full variable domain is DVKVTQSSRYLVKRTGEKVFLECVQDMDHENMFWYRQDPGLGLRLIYFSYDVKMKEKGDIPEGYSVSREKKERFSLILESASTNQTSMYLCASMLGGSGNTIYFGEGSWLTVV.

The chain couples TRBV14 to TRBJ2-7, with unresolved D. The CDR3 has 14 residues. Germline V gene lookup returns CDR1 SGHDN and CDR2 FVKESK. The germline V and J ends were trimmed by 1 base and 0 bases, with 7 bases remaining between them. CDR3 DNA: TGTGCCAGCAGCCAAGGACAAATCTCCTACGAGCAGTACTTC. Translating gives CASSQGQISYEQYF. The entire variable domain, with the rest obtained from reference TRBV14 and TRBJ2-7, is as follows: EAGVTQFPSHSVIEKGQTVTLRCDPISGHDNLYWYRRVMGKEIKFLLHFVKESKQDESGMPNNRFLAERTGGTYSTLKVQPAELEDSGVYFCASSQGQISYEQYFGPGTRLTVT.

V and J are TRBV7-6 and TRBJ2-2; D perhaps matches TRBD2 (5 bases). Germline assignment: CDR1 SGHVS and CDR2 FNYEAQ. Trimming cost V 8 bases and J 2 bases, with 12 bases left between them. The CDR3 contains 14 residues. The CDR3 loop reads CASRTRGNTGELFF. The CDR3 DNA reads TGTGCCAGCCGAACACGGGGTAACACCGGGGAGCTGTTTTTT.

V is TRBV28 and J is TRBJ2-7, with 11 positions matching TRBD1. V shed 7 bases and J 2 bases; nucleotides not matched to a gene: 7. The CDR3 spans 15 residues. Germline values: CDR1 MDHEN, CDR2 SYDVKM. The CDR3 DNA reads as TGTGCCAGCATGGGGACAGGGGGTTTCCCCTACGAGCAGTACTTC. Encoded protein: CASMGTGGFPYEQYF.

V usage is TRBV13 and J usage is TRBJ2-7, with a tentative D call TRBD1 (6 bases). This CDR3 is built from 16 residues. Germline V lookup: CDR1 PRHDT, CDR2 FYEKMQ (reference sequence). V gave up 1 base and J gave up 4 bases, with 17 bases separating them. CDR3 sequence: CASSLESQGVLYEQYF. For the CDR3, the DNA is TGTGCCAGCAGCTTAGAGTCACAGGGAGTTCTATACGAGCAGTACTTC.

The J gene is TRBJ2-5, the V gene TRBV18; tentative D call: TRBD2 (6 bases). The CDR3 has 14 residues. The germline CDR1 and CDR2 sequences are KGHSH and LQKENI. The ends were cut back, 3 bases at V and 4 bases at J, with 12 bases in the middle. CDR3 coding DNA: TGTGCCAGCTCACCTATCGAGGGAGGAGAGACCCAGTACTTC. Translated: CASSPIEGGETQYF.

In regard to this clone: The junction departs from germline at one end; a sequencing error may be responsible. This chain links TRBV5-1 with TRBJ1-4; the D gene is possibly TRBD1 (6 bases). Germline V gives CDR1 SGHRS, CDR2 YFSETQ. The CDR3 loop spans 16 amino acids. DNA of the CDR3: TGCGCCAGCAGCTGGAGGGGCTCAGGGGCGGGGGAAAAGCTGTTTTTT. This translates into CASSWRGSGAGEKLFF.

This clone was picked up one time. The chain recombines TRBV9 with TRBJ2-3; 12 nucleotides line up with TRBD2. Germline values: CDR1 SGDLS, CDR2 YYNGEE. J gave up 2 bases and V 4 bases, and 2 bases lay outside the gene matches. This CDR3 region has 15 residues. In nucleotides, the CDR3 is TGTGCCAGCAGCCGACTAGCGGGGGACACAGATACGCAGTATTTT. Its translation is CASSRLAGDTDTQYF.

The chain recombines TRBV5-1 with TRBJ1-4; the match to TRBD1 covers 9 bases. The CDR3 covers 13 residues. CDR1 is SGHRS, CDR2 YFSETQ, per germline. With 4 bases clipped from V and 8 bases from J, the junction kept 3 bases outside the gene matches. The CDR3 reads CASSPGQGEKLFF. In DNA, the CDR3 is TGCGCCAGCAGCCCGGGACAGGGCGAAAAACTGTTTTTT.

CDR3 in amino acids: CATSRSGGVRTEAFF. For the CDR3, the DNA is TGTGCCACCAGCAGATCCGGGGGAGTGCGGACTGAAGCTTTCTTT. The chain carries TRBV15 and TRBJ1-1, with TRBD1 as a possible D gene (5 bases). Germline CDR1 reads LNHNV; CDR2 reads YYDKDF (reference sequence). Deletions cut 2 bases from V and 5 bases from J, with 15 bases between. The CDR3 extends over 15 amino acids. Drawing the rest from reference TRBV15 and TRBJ1-1, the complete variable domain is DAMVIQNPRYQVTQFGKPVTLSCSQTLNHNVMYWYQQKSSQAPKLLFHYYDKDFNNEADTPDNFQSRRPNTSFCFLDIRSPGLGDTAMYLCATSRSGGVRTEAFFGQGTRLTVV.

The V call is TRBV7-6, the J call TRBJ2-5, with 8 bases aligning to TRBD2. The CDR3 loop spans 16 amino acids. CDR1 SGHVS and CDR2 FNYEAQ come from the germline V gene. The V and J ends lost 6 bases and 4 bases, in that order; junction bases with no gene match: 13. DNA of the CDR3: TGTGCCAGCAGTCGACGGGCCGGGGGGGCCGGAGAGACCCAGTACTTC. Its protein is CASSRRAGGAGETQYF.

The rearrangement links TRBV2 to TRBJ1-5; possibly TRBD1 for D (6 bases). The CDR3 consists of 15 residues. V lost 4 bases and J 2 bases, leaving 12 bases between the germline ends. Looked up from germline, CDR1 is SNHLY and CDR2 is FYNNEI. The CDR3 loop reads CASSAGASGNQPQHF. DNA for the CDR3: TGTGCCAGCAGTGCAGGGGCCTCTGGCAATCAGCCCCAGCATTTT.

The chain carries TRBV9 and TRBJ2-3; 9 bases fit TRBD2. This CDR3 is 15 amino acids long. J lost 2 bases, V lost 10 bases, and 11 bases had no gene match. The V gene's germline CDR1 is SGDLS and CDR2 YYNGEE. The CDR3: CACSGSGGATDTQYF. The DNA for the CDR3 is TGTGCCTGTAGCGGGAGCGGAGGGGCCACAGATACGCAGTATTTT.

To note about this clone: Other nucleotide sequences from this sample produce the same CDR3. V and J are TRBV19 and TRBJ1-1; perhaps TRBD1 as D (6 bases). Germline V gives CDR1 LNHDA, CDR2 SQIVND (reference sequence). The CDR3 length is 18 residues. Trimming stripped 6 bases from V and 3 bases from J, with 26 bases between. CDR3 loop: CASSLLGRGYVTDTEAFF. Here the CDR3 DNA reads TGTGCCAGTAGCCTATTGGGCAGGGGCTATGTTACGGACACTGAAGCTTTCTTT.

The V gene is TRBV5-1, the J gene TRBJ1-1; 7 nucleotides agree with TRBD1. Germline loops: CDR1 SGHRS, CDR2 YFSETQ. The ends lost 0 bases at V and 1 base at J; junction bases unmatched: 12. The CDR3 extends over 18 amino acids. The CDR3 spells CASSLESKGTDRNTEAFF. The CDR3 bases are TGCGCCAGCAGCTTGGAGTCAAAAGGGACAGACAGGAACACTGAAGCTTTCTTT.

This clone appeared a few times. V is TRBV11-2 and J is TRBJ1-1; D ambiguous. Per the germline V gene, CDR1 is SGHAT and CDR2 is FQNNGV. The CDR3 runs 14 residues. Trimming cost V 4 bases and J 1 base, with 10 bases left between them. DNA of the CDR3: TGTGCCAGCAGCTCCTCAGGCTGGAACACTGAAGCTTTCTTT. It is translated as CASSSSGWNTEAFF.